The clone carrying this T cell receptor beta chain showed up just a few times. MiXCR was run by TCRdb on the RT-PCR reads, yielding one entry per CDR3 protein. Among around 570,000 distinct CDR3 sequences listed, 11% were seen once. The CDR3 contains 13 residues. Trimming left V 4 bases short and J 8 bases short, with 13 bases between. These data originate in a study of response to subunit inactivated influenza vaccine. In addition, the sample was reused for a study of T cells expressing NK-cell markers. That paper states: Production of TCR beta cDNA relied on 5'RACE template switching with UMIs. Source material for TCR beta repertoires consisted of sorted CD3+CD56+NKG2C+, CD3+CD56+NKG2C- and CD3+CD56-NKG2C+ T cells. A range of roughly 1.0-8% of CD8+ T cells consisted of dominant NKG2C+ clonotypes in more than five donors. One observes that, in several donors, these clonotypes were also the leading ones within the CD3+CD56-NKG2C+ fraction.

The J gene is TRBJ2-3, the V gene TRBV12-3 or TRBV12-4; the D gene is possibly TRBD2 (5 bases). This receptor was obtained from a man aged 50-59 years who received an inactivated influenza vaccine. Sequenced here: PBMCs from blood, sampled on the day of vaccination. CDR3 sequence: CASSSGLPPTQYF. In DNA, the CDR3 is TGTGCCAGCAGTTCCGGACTCCCCCCTACGCAGTATTTT.